This TCR beta chain was sequenced in a study of CD8 T cells in ankylosing spondylitis. Study-level results: What seemed typical of ankylosing spondylitis blood was a TCR beta motif built from several highly homologous variants.

Turning to this clonotype: Antigen unknown.

In TCRdb, the 5' RACE reads were re-called with MiXCR into one record per CDR3 protein. This table has 500,000 to 650,000 distinct CDR3 sequences, roughly 5.3% appearing once. Specimen: blood, either unsorted or a sorted T cell fraction (not recorded which). The TCR originated in a male donor with ankylosing spondylitis.

CDR3 residues: CASSGPHSSYEQYF. Written as DNA, the CDR3 is TGCGCCAGCAGCGGCCCCCACAGCTCCTACGAGCAGTACTTC. This chain uses TRBV5-1 with TRBJ2-7; no reliable D call. In germline, CDR1 is SGHRS, CDR2 YFSETQ. The CDR3 length is 14 residues. Trimming stripped 4 bases from V and 0 bases from J, with 11 bases between. Complete variable domain (other parts from reference TRBV5-1 and TRBJ2-7): KAGVTQTPRYLIKTRGQQVTLSCSPISGHRSVSWYQQTPGQGLQFLFEYFSETQRNKGNFPGRFSGRQFSNSRSEMNVSTLELGDSALYLCASSGPHSSYEQYFGPGTRLTVT.